Each of the 7 T cell receptor beta chains below was sequenced from the same sample in a study of cytomegalovirus exposure and HLA in healthy donors. The PCR ran on 60 Vbeta and 13 Jbeta primers. TCRdb's copy holds only in-frame clones and misses some; the assay was immunoSEQ multiplex PCR. The table includes over 130,000 clones, about 60% detected once. The sequencing sample was made of PBMCs. The receptors were sampled from a woman in her sixties in good health and CMV-seropositive.

The chain links TRBV19 to TRBJ2-1, with TRBD2 identical over 12 bases. The CDR3 length is 16 residues. Germline V CDR1 and CDR2: LNHDA, SQIVND (reference sequence). J was trimmed by 0 bases and V by 5 bases; bases with no gene match: 2. The CDR3 region has the DNA TGTGCCAGTAGTGGGACTAGCGGGTACTCCTACAATGAGCAGTTCTTC. It codes for CASSGTSGYSYNEQFF.

V usage is TRBV5-8 and J usage is TRBJ2-1; the D is unclear. The V end lost 4 bases, the J end lost 4 bases, and 6 bases lay between the germline ends. Germline V gene sequence: CDR1 SGHTS, CDR2 YDEGEE. CDR3 length equals 12 residues. The CDR3 here is CASSAQYNEQFF. In DNA form, the CDR3 reads TGTGCCAGCAGCGCCCAGTACAATGAGCAGTTCTTC.

This clone was seen just once. This chain uses TRBV5-1 with TRBJ1-2; 9 bases align to TRBD1. The CDR3 consists of 15 residues. Trimming cost V 0 bases and J 2 bases; bases outside gene matches: 2. Germline loops: CDR1 SGHRS, CDR2 YFSETQ. In nucleotides, the CDR3 is TGCGCCAGCAGCTTGGCCGGGACAGGGAACTATGGCTACACCTTC. Translating it yields CASSLAGTGNYGYTF.

This sequence joins TRBV6-5 and TRBJ2-1, with 10 bases matching TRBD2. The CDR3 has 15 amino acids. Per germline, CDR1 MNHEY and CDR2 SVGAGI. Trimming cost V 2 bases and J 5 bases; bases outside gene matches: 3. The CDR3 nucleotides read TGTGCCAGCAGTTACATTAGCGGGAGGAACAATGAGCAGTTCTTC. Translating gives CASSYISGRNNEQFF.

This clone is a singleton in its sample. The chain employs TRBV27 and TRBJ2-5, with D tentatively TRBD1 (6 bases). Germline V gene sequence: CDR1 MNHEY, CDR2 SMNVEV (reference sequence). The CDR3 contains 15 residues. V shed 5 bases and J shed 2 bases, with 15 bases lying between them. In DNA, the CDR3 is TGTGCCAGCAGTGTACGACAGGATGCACAAGAGACCCAGTACTTC. Protein product: CASSVRQDAQETQYF.

The rearrangement joins TRBV28 to TRBJ1-1; D is possibly TRBD1 (5 bases). Germline V lookup: CDR1 MDHEN, CDR2 SYDVKM. Deletions cut 4 bases from V and 2 bases from J, with 26 bases between. CDR3 length: 19 residues. This CDR3 is CASSSNLGGLKRRNTEAFF. The CDR3 DNA sequence: TGTGCCAGCAGTTCAAATCTGGGGGGACTCAAAAGGCGAAACACTGAAGCTTTCTTT.

This sequence joins TRBV18 and TRBJ2-7, with D perhaps matching TRBD1 (5 bases). V lost 6 bases, J lost 5 bases, and 11 bases lay in between. Germline CDR1 and CDR2: KGHSH and LQKENI. The CDR3 spans 12 residues. The CDR3 sequence: CASSLQGNEQYF. DNA for the CDR3: TGTGCCAGCTCTCTGCAGGGAAACGAGCAGTACTTC.